This T cell receptor beta chain was recorded in a study of vaccination and CD4 T cells after COVID-19. Across the study: Overlapping peptides covering the spike proteins of SARS-CoV-2, HCoV-NL63, HCoV-OC43 and HCoV-229E were added to stimulate cells. Every culture used as a control got a CEFX pool, an HIV-1 Nef pool, or no peptide. Study results and limitations: The rise in median SARS-CoV-2-reactive clonotypes, from roughly 22 to 38, was not significant.

This clonotype was observed a handful of times. No antigen is known for it. In germline, CDR1 is MNHEY, CDR2 SVGAGI. Trimming stripped 2 bases from V and 9 bases from J, with 23 bases between. CDR3 length: 18 residues. Sample time point: late sampling 161 to 241 days after vaccination in three convalescent patients. Documented treatment: roughly nine-day PBMC culture with coronavirus spike peptide pools or control peptides (ViraFEST assay). Sequencing of the DNA from cultured CD4+ T cells was carried out with the Oncomine TCR Beta short-read assay. TCRdb re-analysed the PCR reads in MiXCR, keeping a single row per CDR3 protein. This repertoire shows around 20,000 distinct CDR3 sequences, around 37% found once; its top ten account for about 2.8%.

Specimen: CD4+ T cells from blood, cultured in vitro, collected about 7 months after SARS-CoV-2 vaccination. The genes are TRBV6-5 and TRBJ2-6, with TRBD2 as a possible D gene (6 bases). The source of this sequence is a human donor who had recovered from COVID-19. CDR3 DNA sequence: TGTGCCAGCAGTTACAGGGTTCAGCTGCGGGGATATGGCAACGTCCTGACTTTC. Its protein product is CASSYRVQLRGYGNVLTF.